Shown below are 20 T cell receptor beta chains from a single sample sequenced in a study of CD8 T cells in ankylosing spondylitis. TCRdb reprocessed the 5' RACE reads via MiXCR and lists one record per CDR3 protein. The sample consists of hundreds of thousands of distinct CDR3 sequences, 20% to 30% of them appearing once. Sequencing was done on a sample of blood, either unsorted or a sorted T cell fraction (not recorded which). The receptors were gathered from a male donor with ankylosing spondylitis or in good health (not recorded which).

CDR3 DNA sequence: TGTGCCAGCACCCAGGGGGTTGGCTACACCTTC. Protein: CASTQGVGYTF. V and J are TRBV6-2 or TRBV6-3 and TRBJ1-2, with 7 nucleotides matching TRBD1. The germline gives CDR1 MNHEY, CDR2 SVGEGT. This CDR3 is built from 11 residues. Trimming at V came to 7 bases and at J to 7 bases, leaving 3 bases not matched to a gene.

This clonotype showed up many times. V gene TRBV28 combines with J gene TRBJ2-7; TRBD2 might be the D (6 bases). The ends were cut back, 1 base at V and 4 bases at J, with 14 bases in the middle. This CDR3 has 15 amino acids. The germline V gene encodes CDR1 MDHEN and CDR2 SYDVKM. CDR3 bases: TGTGCCAGCAGTTTATTTGGCGGGGAAAAATACGAGCAGTACTTC. Its protein product is CASSLFGGEKYEQYF.

The chain recombines TRBV5-1 with TRBJ2-3, with D possibly TRBD1 on 6 matching bases. V lost 7 bases and J 0 bases, leaving 15 bases between the germline ends. Per germline, CDR1 SGHRS and CDR2 YFSETQ. This CDR3 contains 15 residues. The CDR3 DNA reads TGCGCCAGCGGTTCCGGACAGAGAAGCACAGATACGCAGTATTTT. Protein sequence: CASGSGQRSTDTQYF.

The rearrangement uses TRBV21-1 and TRBJ1-1; the table gives TRBD1 as D, unverified against the DNA. TRBV21-1 is given as a pseudogene. The CDR3 consists of 15 residues. This CDR3 reads CASSTQGARNTEAFF. CDR3 nucleotide sequence: TGTGCCAGCAGCACGCAGGGGGCGAGGAACACTGAAGCTTTCTTT.

Turning to this clonotype: A far larger clone is one nucleotide away, so this likely arose from a read error. The rearrangement uses TRBV12-3 or TRBV12-4 and TRBJ2-1; no reliable D call. V lost 1 base and J lost 3, with 4 bases in between. The CDR3 is made up of 13 amino acids. The CDR3 spells CASSLGHYNEQFF. Written as DNA, the CDR3 is TGTGCCAGCAGTTTAGGACACTACAATGAGCAGTTCTTC.

The chain combines TRBV5-1 with TRBJ2-7; the match to TRBD1 covers 9 bases. After removal of 0 bases from V and 1 base from J, the junction contained 2 bases not matched to a gene. Germline CDR1 reads SGHRS; CDR2 reads YFSETQ. The CDR3 covers 15 residues. CDR3 sequence reads: CASSLGDRVSYEQYF. The DNA for the CDR3 is TGCGCCAGCAGCTTGGGGGACAGGGTTTCCTACGAGCAGTACTTC. The full variable domain, with the rest looked up from reference TRBV5-1 and TRBJ2-7, is KAGVTQTPRYLIKTRGQQVTLSCSPISGHRSVSWYQQTPGQGLQFLFEYFSETQRNKGNFPGRFSGRQFSNSRSEMNVSTLELGDSALYLCASSLGDRVSYEQYFGPGTRLTVT.

This clonotype has ten or more counts. The gene calls are TRBV12-5 and TRBJ2-5; D assignment may be TRBD1 or TRBD2 (5 bases each). V was shortened by 6 bases and J by 5 bases, with 13 bases between the two germline ends. Looked up from germline, CDR1 is LGHNT and CDR2 is FRNRAP. CDR3 length: 13 amino acids. In DNA form, the CDR3 reads TGTGCTAGTGGACGGGACCCCCGGGAGACCCAGTACTTC. Encoded protein: CASGRDPRETQYF.

The gene calls are TRBV20-1 and TRBJ2-7, with TRBD2 identical over 9 bases. This CDR3 comprises 16 residues. Germline CDR1 reads DFQATT; CDR2 reads SNEGSKA (reference sequence). Losses at the gene ends were 5 bases for V and 7 bases for J; bases not matched to a gene: 18. The chain's CDR3 is CSASQLKAGGSREQYF. The CDR3 nucleotides are TGCAGTGCTTCACAATTAAAAGCGGGAGGCTCCCGAGAGCAGTACTTC.

At least ten counts were recorded for this clonotype. The genes are TRBV3-1 and TRBJ2-5; 9 positions agree with TRBD2. Trimming cost V 2 bases and J 0 bases; bases outside gene matches: 7. Germline V CDR1 and CDR2: LGHDT, YNNKEL (reference sequence). The CDR3 contains 17 residues. CDR3 protein: CASSQNIAGDNQETQYF. The CDR3 DNA follows: TGTGCCAGCAGCCAAAATATAGCGGGAGATAACCAAGAGACCCAGTACTTC.

This clonotype was detected many times. J is TRBJ2-1 and V is TRBV11-2, with D possibly matching TRBD2 (6 bases). The V gene's germline CDR1 is SGHAT and CDR2 FQNNGV. With 4 bases removed from V and 6 bases from J, the gap between germline ends came to 22 bases. The CDR3 is 17 amino acids. CDR3 protein: CASSSPPGGKGPNEQFF. CDR3 bases: TGTGCCAGCAGCTCCCCCCCGGGCGGGAAAGGGCCCAATGAGCAGTTCTTC. Variable domain in full (rest from reference TRBV11-2 and TRBJ2-1): EAGVAQSPRYKIIEKRQSVAFWCNPISGHATLYWYQQILGQGPKLLIQFQNNGVVDDSQLPKDRFSAERLKGVDSTLKIQPAKLEDSAVYLCASSSPPGGKGPNEQFFGPGTRLTVL.

The CDR3 sequence: CASSLVGGGGEQFF. The CDR3 region has the DNA TGTGCCAGCAGCTTAGTGGGCGGGGGAGGTGAGCAGTTCTTC. J is TRBJ2-1 and V is TRBV7-2; TRBD2 agrees at 7 bases. This CDR3 contains 14 residues. V shed 1 base and J 9 bases; nucleotides not matched to a gene: 6. From germline, CDR1 is SGHTA and CDR2 FQGNSA.

This clonotype came up many times. This chain uses TRBV7-2 with TRBJ1-1; D gene unclear. Germline-derived CDR1 and CDR2 are SGHTA and FQGNSA. V was clipped by 8 bases and J by 7 bases, with 23 bases between them. This CDR3 has 15 amino acids. This CDR3 reads CASYALRGVRNEAFF. CDR3 DNA sequence: TGTGCCAGCTACGCACTACGTGGGGTCAGAAATGAAGCTTTCTTT.

Ten or more counts support this clonotype. The CDR3 sequence is CASSLSARQPPYEQYF. CDR3 bases: TGTGCCAGCAGTTTATCGGCCCGTCAACCTCCTTACGAGCAGTACTTC. V and J are TRBV27 and TRBJ2-7; D unresolved. This CDR3 is 16 amino acids long. V dropped 0 bases and J dropped 4 bases, with 16 bases sitting between them. Germline CDR1 MNHEY, CDR2 SMNVEV (reference sequence).

This chain links TRBV5-1 with TRBJ2-3; D could derive from TRBD1 or TRBD2 (5 bases each). This CDR3 is built from 16 residues. Between the trimmed V and J ends, which lost 3 bases and 0 bases, there was a span of 14 bases. Germline CDR1 reads SGHRS; CDR2 reads YFSETQ. This CDR3 reads CASSSPGSGSTDTQYF. Written as DNA, the CDR3 is TGCGCCAGCAGCTCTCCAGGGTCGGGGAGCACAGATACGCAGTATTTT.

The J gene is TRBJ2-7, the V gene TRBV4-2, with 9 bases fitting TRBD2. The trim removed 1 base at V and 2 bases at J, leaving 3 bases unmatched. Germline values: CDR1 LGHNA, CDR2 YNFKEQ. This CDR3 region has 15 residues. CDR3 in DNA: TGTGCCAGCAGCCAAGCGGCTAGCGGGGCCTACGAGCAGTACTTC. As protein: CASSQAASGAYEQYF.

About this clonotype: This could be a read error, since a much larger clone is one nucleotide away. The chain links TRBV2 to TRBJ2-7, with D uncertain. This CDR3 spans 11 amino acids. V was pared by 6 bases and J by 6 bases, with 9 bases between. The germline V gene has CDR1 SNHLY and CDR2 FYNNEI. The CDR3 nucleotides are TGTGCCAGCAGGGGCTTAACCGAGCAGTACTTC. Protein product: CASRGLTEQYF. The variable domain in full, with the rest retrieved from reference TRBV2 and TRBJ2-7, is EPEVTQTPSHQVTQMGQEVILRCVPISNHLYFYWYRQILGQKVEFLVSFYNNEISEKSEIFDDQFSVERPDGSNFTLKIRSTKLEDSAMYFCASRGLTEQYFGPGTRLTVT.

This clonotype was picked up a small number of times. V gene TRBV20-1 combines with J gene TRBJ2-6; D uncertain. The CDR3 totals 15 residues. Germline V gene data show CDR1 as DFQATT and CDR2 as SNEGSKA (reference sequence). Trimming removed 3 bases at V and 1 base at J, with 10 bases between. The CDR3 region is CSARVDQSGANVLTF. The CDR3 nucleotides are TGCAGTGCTAGGGTGGACCAATCTGGGGCCAACGTCCTGACTTTC.

There are many counts of this clonotype. V and J are TRBV2 and TRBJ2-1; D possibly matches TRBD1 or TRBD2 (5 bases each). Deletions cut 8 bases from V and 6 bases from J, with 20 bases between. From germline, CDR1 is SNHLY and CDR2 FYNNEI. This CDR3 contains 15 residues. The CDR3 nucleotides read TGTGCCAGCCGTGCCGGGACCGACCCTGCCAATGAGCAGTTCTTC. Translated, it gives CASRAGTDPANEQFF. The whole variable domain, remainder taken from reference TRBV2 and TRBJ2-1, is EPEVTQTPSHQVTQMGQEVILRCVPISNHLYFYWYRQILGQKVEFLVSFYNNEISEKSEIFDDQFSVERPDGSNFTLKIRSTKLEDSAMYFCASRAGTDPANEQFFGPGTRLTVL.

The genes are TRBV29-1 and TRBJ1-4, with D tentatively TRBD1 (5 bases). Deletions cut 6 bases from V and 4 bases from J, with 15 bases between. The length of the CDR3 is 14 residues. Germline CDR1 reads SQVTM; CDR2 reads ANQGSEA. Written as DNA, the CDR3 is TGCAGCGTCACAACGGACACAAGTAATGAAAAACTGTTTTTT. Translating it yields CSVTTDTSNEKLFF.

This clonotype was seen at least ten times. The rearrangement links TRBV12-3 or TRBV12-4 to TRBJ1-5; the D gene is possibly TRBD1 (6 bases). This CDR3 comprises 14 residues. The V end was cut by 6 bases, the J end by 0 bases, with 9 bases between. CDR3 DNA sequence: TGTGCCAGCAGCAGGACAGATAGCAATCAGCCCCAGCATTTT. Its protein is CASSRTDSNQPQHF.